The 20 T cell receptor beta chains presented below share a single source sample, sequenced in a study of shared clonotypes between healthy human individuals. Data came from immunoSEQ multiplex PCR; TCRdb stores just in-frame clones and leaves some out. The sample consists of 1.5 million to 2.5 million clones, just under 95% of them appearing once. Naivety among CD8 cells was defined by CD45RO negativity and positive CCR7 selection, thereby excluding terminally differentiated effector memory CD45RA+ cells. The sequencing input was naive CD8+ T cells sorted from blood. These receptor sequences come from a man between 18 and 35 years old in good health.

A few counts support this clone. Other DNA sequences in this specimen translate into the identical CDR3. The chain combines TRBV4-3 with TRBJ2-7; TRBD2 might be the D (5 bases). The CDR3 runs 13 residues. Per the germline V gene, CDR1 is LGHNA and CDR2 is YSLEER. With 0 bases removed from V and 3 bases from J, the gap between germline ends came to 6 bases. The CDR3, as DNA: TGCGCCAGCAGCCAAGACCGGGGCTACGAGCAGTACTTC. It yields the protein CASSQDRGYEQYF.

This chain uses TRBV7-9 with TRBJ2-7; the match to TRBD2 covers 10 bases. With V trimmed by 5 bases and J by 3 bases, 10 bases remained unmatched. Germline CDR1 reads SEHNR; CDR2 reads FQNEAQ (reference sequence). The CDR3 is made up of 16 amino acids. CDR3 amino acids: CASSPGSGGKLYEQYF. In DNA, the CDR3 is TGTGCCAGCAGCCCCGGTAGCGGGGGGAAACTCTACGAGCAGTACTTC.

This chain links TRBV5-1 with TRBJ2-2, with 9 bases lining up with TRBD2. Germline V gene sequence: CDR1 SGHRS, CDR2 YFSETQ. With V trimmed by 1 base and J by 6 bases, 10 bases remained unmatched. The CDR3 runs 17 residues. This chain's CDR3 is CASSLYHSGSFAGELFF. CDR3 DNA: TGCGCCAGCAGCTTGTATCATAGCGGGAGTTTCGCCGGGGAGCTGTTTTTT.

CDR3 coding DNA: TGTGCCAGTAGTATAGGTAGGGAGTCCGCCTACTACAATGAGCAGTTCTTC. Amino acids: CASSIGRESAYYNEQFF. The genes are TRBV19 and TRBJ2-1, with D tentatively TRBD2 (5 bases). V gave up 1 base and J gave up 3 bases, with 16 bases separating them. Germline V lookup: CDR1 LNHDA, CDR2 SQIVND (reference sequence). The CDR3 runs 17 residues.

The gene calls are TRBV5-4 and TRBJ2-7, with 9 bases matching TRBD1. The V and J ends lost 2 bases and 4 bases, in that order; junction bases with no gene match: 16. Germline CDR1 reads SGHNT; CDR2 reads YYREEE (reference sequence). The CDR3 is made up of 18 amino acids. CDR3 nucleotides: TGTGCCAGCAGCTTAGAGGGGCCCCGGGACAGGGTGTCGTACGAGCAGTACTTC. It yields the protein CASSLEGPRDRVSYEQYF.

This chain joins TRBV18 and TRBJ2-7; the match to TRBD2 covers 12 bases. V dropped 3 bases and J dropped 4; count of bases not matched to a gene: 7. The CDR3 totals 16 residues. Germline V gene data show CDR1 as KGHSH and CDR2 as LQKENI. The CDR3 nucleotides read TGTGCCAGCTCACCCCTCGCTAGCGGGGGGGGGTACGAGCAGTACTTC. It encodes CASSPLASGGGYEQYF.

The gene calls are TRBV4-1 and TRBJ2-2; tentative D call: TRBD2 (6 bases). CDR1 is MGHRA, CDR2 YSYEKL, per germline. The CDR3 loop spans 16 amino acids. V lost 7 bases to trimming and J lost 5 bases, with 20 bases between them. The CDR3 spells CASTESGAGRTGELFF. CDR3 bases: TGCGCCAGCACTGAATCTGGGGCGGGAAGGACCGGGGAGCTGTTTTTT.

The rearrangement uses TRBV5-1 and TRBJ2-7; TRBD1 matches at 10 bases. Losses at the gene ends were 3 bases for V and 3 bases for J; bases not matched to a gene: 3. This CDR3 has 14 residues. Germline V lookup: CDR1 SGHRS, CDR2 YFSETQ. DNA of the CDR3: TGCGCCAGCAGCTGGGGACAGGGGTTCTACGAGCAGTACTTC. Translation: CASSWGQGFYEQYF.

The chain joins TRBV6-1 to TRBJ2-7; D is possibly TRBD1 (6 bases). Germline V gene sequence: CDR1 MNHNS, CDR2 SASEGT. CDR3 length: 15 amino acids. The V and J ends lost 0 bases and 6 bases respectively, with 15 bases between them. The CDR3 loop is CASSEAGQGYGEQYF. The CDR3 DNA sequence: TGTGCCAGCAGTGAAGCAGGGCAGGGGTACGGCGAGCAGTACTTC.

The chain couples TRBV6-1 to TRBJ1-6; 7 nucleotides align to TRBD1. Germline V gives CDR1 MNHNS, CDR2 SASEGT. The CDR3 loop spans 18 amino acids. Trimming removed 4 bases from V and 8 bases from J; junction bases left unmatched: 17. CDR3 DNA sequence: TGTGCCAGCAGTGCCCGGGGGGGACAGTTGGGGATTGATTCACCCCTCCACTTT. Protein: CASSARGGQLGIDSPLHF.

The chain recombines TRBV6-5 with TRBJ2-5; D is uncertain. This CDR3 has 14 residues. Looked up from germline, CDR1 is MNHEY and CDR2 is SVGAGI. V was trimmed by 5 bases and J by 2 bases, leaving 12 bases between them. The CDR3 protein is CASSAFSDQETQYF. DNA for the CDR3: TGTGCCAGCAGTGCGTTTTCAGATCAAGAGACCCAGTACTTC.

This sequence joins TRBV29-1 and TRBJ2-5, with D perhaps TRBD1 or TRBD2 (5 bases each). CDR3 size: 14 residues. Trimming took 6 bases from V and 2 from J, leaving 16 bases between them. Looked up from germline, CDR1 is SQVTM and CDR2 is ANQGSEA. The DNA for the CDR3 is TGCAGCGTCGACCCGGGACCCGCACAAGAGACCCAGTACTTC. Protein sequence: CSVDPGPAQETQYF.

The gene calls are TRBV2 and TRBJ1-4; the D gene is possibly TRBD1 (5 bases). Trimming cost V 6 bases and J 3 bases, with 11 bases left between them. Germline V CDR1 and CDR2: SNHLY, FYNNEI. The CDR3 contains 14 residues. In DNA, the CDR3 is TGTGCCAGCAGCTTGGGACGGGCTAATGAAAAACTGTTTTTT. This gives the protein CASSLGRANEKLFF.

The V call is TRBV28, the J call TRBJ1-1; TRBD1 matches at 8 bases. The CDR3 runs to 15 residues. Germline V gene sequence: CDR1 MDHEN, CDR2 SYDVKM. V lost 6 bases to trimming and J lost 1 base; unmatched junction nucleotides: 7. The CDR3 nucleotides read TGTGCCAGCAGGCCCGCAGGGGGCCCGAACACTGAAGCTTTCTTT. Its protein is CASRPAGGPNTEAFF. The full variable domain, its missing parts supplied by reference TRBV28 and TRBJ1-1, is DVKVTQSSRYLVKRTGEKVFLECVQDMDHENMFWYRQDPGLGLRLIYFSYDVKMKEKGDIPEGYSVSREKKERFSLILESASTNQTSMYLCASRPAGGPNTEAFFGQGTRLTVV.

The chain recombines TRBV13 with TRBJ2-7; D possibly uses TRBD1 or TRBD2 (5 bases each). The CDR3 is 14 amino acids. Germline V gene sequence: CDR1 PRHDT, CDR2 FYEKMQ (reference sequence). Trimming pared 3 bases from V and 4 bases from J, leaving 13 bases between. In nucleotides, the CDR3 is TGTGCCAGCAGCTTTGGCAGGGCGGGTTACGAGCAGTACTTC. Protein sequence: CASSFGRAGYEQYF.

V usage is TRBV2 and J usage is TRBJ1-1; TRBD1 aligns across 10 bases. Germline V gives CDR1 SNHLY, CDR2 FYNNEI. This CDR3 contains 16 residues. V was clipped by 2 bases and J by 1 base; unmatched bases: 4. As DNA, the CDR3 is TGTGCCAGCAGTGAAACCGGGACAGGGGCGAACACTGAAGCTTTCTTT. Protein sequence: CASSETGTGANTEAFF.

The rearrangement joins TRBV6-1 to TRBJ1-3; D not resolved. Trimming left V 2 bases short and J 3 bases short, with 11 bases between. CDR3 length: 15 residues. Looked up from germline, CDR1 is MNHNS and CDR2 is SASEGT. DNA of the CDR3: TGTGCCAGCAGTGAATGGTCAATAAGTGGAAACACCATATATTTT. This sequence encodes CASSEWSISGNTIYF.

The CDR3 here is CASRDGQDTGELFF. As DNA, the CDR3 is TGTGCCAGTAGGGACGGACAGGACACCGGGGAGCTGTTTTTT. The rearrangement joins TRBV13 to TRBJ2-2; the match to TRBD1 covers 7 bases. V lost 9 bases to trimming and J lost 3 bases; unmatched junction nucleotides: 7. CDR1 and CDR2 (germline): PRHDT, FYEKMQ (reference sequence). This CDR3 comprises 14 residues. The variable domain in full, with the rest retrieved from reference TRBV13 and TRBJ2-2, is AAGVIQSPRHLIKEKRETATLKCYPIPRHDTVYWYQQGPGQDPQFLISFYEKMQSDKGSIPDRFSAQQFSDYHSELNMSSLELGDSALYFCASRDGQDTGELFFGEGSRLTVL.

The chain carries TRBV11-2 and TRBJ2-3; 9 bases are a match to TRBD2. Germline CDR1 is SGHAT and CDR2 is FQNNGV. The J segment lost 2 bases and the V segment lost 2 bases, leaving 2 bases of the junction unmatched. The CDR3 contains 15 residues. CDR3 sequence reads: CASSLLAGNTDTQYF. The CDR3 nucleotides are TGTGCCAGCAGCTTACTAGCGGGAAACACAGATACGCAGTATTTT.

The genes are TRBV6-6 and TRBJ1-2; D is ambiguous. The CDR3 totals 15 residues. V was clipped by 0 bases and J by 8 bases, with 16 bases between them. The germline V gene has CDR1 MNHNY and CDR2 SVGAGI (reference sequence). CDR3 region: CASSYSPGEVRGYTF. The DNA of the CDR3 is TGTGCCAGCAGTTACTCCCCCGGGGAGGTGAGGGGCTACACCTTC.